A selection of T cell receptor beta chains follows, all from one sample in a study of T cells expressing NK-cell markers. From its re-call of the 5' RACE reads, TCRdb lists each CDR3 protein once, without DNA. The table for this sample gives about 150,000 distinct CDR3 sequences. The sequencing sample was made of blood T cells: a sorted CD56 or NKG2C T cell subset, CD4+ or CD8+ T cells, or bulk PBMC T cells (not recorded which). These receptors originate from a woman aged 50 to 60 in good health. Each CDR3 is given with its conserved first and last residue.

CASSLGTGDSPLHF TRBJ1-6 TRBV12-3/TRBV12-4
CASTAVGTGVYEQYF TRBJ2-7 TRBV2
CASSKHEAETQYF TRBJ2-5 TRBV27
CASSLVTSFEQYF TRBJ2-7 TRBV7-9
CASSLEQGDSPGELFF TRBJ2-2 TRBV7-9
CASSLVGEGTEAFF TRBJ1-1 TRBV7-3
CAWSETAYEQYF TRBJ2-7 TRBV30
CATVPLGSPGSCFF TRBJ2-2 TRBV6-9
CATSDLLEGNTGELFF TRBJ2-2 TRBV24-1
CASSQILSGGYNEQFF TRBJ2-1 TRBV3-1
CASRPGTGVNTEAFF TRBJ1-1 TRBV6-5
CASSQDYRQGLLEAFF TRBJ1-1 TRBV4-1
CASAPRGVNYEQYF TRBJ2-7 TRBV2
CSVATGAPEAFF TRBJ1-1 TRBV29-1
CASLDRPNTEAFF TRBJ1-1 TRBV4-2
CASSLEVGTSGLYNEQFF TRBJ2-1 TRBV7-2
CASSQSPGRTNTGELFF TRBJ2-2 TRBV3-1
CASSLPGTGGNYEQFF TRBJ2-1 TRBV6-2/TRBV6-3
CASRAQLNPDTQYF TRBJ2-3 TRBV6-5
CASSLITSGLRDNEQFF TRBJ2-1 TRBV7-9
CASSPTGTGGPDTDTQYF TRBJ2-3 TRBV13
CASSWASSYEQYF TRBJ2-7 TRBV27
CASSVERTTDTQYF TRBJ2-3 TRBV9
CASSSVAGPYEQYF TRBJ2-7 TRBV7-9
CASSQDIGDSKHQYF TRBJ2-5 TRBV4-1
CSAEPGVHHTDTQYF TRBJ2-3 TRBV29-1
CASSKGPDFSSGANVLTF TRBJ2-6 TRBV21-1
CASSPLRRAPDTQYF TRBJ2-3 TRBV7-9
CASSLDLSSLYNEQFF TRBJ2-1 TRBV7-2
CASSLGVTNEKLFF TRBJ1-4 TRBV11-3